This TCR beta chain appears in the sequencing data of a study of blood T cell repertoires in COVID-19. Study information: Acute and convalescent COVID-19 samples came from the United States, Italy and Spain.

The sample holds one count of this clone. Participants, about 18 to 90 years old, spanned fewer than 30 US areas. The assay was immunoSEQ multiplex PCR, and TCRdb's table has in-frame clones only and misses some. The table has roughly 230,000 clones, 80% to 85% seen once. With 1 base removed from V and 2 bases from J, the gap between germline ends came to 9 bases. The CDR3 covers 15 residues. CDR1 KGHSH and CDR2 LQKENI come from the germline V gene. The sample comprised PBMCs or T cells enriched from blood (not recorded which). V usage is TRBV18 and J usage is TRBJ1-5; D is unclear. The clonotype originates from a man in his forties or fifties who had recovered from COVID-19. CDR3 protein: CASSPLPSGNQPQHF. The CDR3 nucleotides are TGTGCCAGCTCACCACTGCCCTCGGGCAATCAGCCCCAGCATTTT.